This TCR beta chain is drawn from a study of identifying expanded T cells in peripheral blood. Generated by immunoSEQ multiplex PCR, the TCRdb table keeps only in-frame clones and is missing some. The sample yields around 85,000 clones, around 89% seen once. The CDR3 has 15 residues. V lost 4 bases to trimming and J lost 5 bases; unmatched junction nucleotides: 6. Germline assignment: CDR1 LGHNA and CDR2 YSLEER. This TCR derives from a person aged 18 to 75 in good health. V is TRBV4-3 and J is TRBJ1-4; 8 nucleotides line up with TRBD1. Sequenced material: blood. CDR3 amino acids: CASSPTGGSNEKLFF. As DNA, the CDR3 is TGCGCCAGCAGCCCCACAGGGGGATCGAATGAAAAACTGTTTTTT.